Shown below are 14 T cell receptor beta chains from a single sample sequenced in a study of low-dose radiotherapy and immunotherapy resistance in tumors. Time point reported: after trial treatment. Treatment noted: LDRT plus nivolumab, ipilimumab, low-dose cyclophosphamide and aspirin (RACIN trial). First-strand cDNA used TRAV- and TRBV-specific primers, covering alpha and beta chains. TCR amplification ran roughly 21 PCR cycles using constant-region and V-primer adapter primers. A single record per CDR3 protein comes from TCRdb applying MiXCR to the reads. This sample has fewer than 50,000 distinct CDR3 sequences; 25% to 30% occur once, and the top ten carry around 10%. The sequenced sample was PBMCs, obtained after low-dose radiotherapy plus immunotherapy. These receptors were collected from a male donor with prostate cancer.

This clonotype was counted at least ten times. The chain recombines TRBV28 with TRBJ2-7; D remains unclear. Trimming took off 3 bases at V and 3 bases at J, with 21 bases between the two ends. The CDR3 loop spans 17 amino acids. Looked up from germline, CDR1 is MDHEN and CDR2 is SYDVKM. Written as DNA, the CDR3 is TGTGCCAGCAGTTTCTCCCTATCCCTAGATCGAGGCTACGAGCAGTACTTC. Translated: CASSFSLSLDRGYEQYF. Based on the CDR3 plus reference TRBV28 and TRBJ2-7, the full variable domain is DVKVTQSSRYLVKRTGEKVFLECVQDMDHENMFWYRQDPGLGLRLIYFSYDVKMKEKGDIPEGYSVSREKKERFSLILESASTNQTSMYLCASSFSLSLDRGYEQYFGPGTRLTVT.

There are many counts of this clonotype. The CDR3 reads CASSTGQPNQPQHF. The CDR3 DNA follows: TGTGCCAGCAGCACGGGACAACCCAATCAGCCCCAGCATTTT. The chain links TRBV7-8 to TRBJ1-5, with D perhaps TRBD1 (6 bases). The CDR3 runs 14 residues. Germline loops: CDR1 SGHVS, CDR2 FQNEAQ. V lost 5 bases and J 3 bases, leaving 11 bases between the germline ends.

As regards this clonotype: A far larger clone is one base from this, pointing to a likely read error. The chain is built from TRBV20-1 and TRBJ2-7; 13 bases line up with TRBD2. The J segment lost 7 bases and the V segment lost 5 bases, leaving 8 bases of the junction unmatched. The CDR3 is 14 residues long. CDR1 is DFQATT and CDR2 is SNEGSKA in the germline V gene (reference sequence). The CDR3 DNA reads as TGCAGTGCTGACTTAAGACTAGCGGGGGGTGAGCAGTACTTC. Its protein product is CSADLRLAGGEQYF.

This clonotype has a count of ten or more. The chain couples TRBV27 to TRBJ1-5; D gene ambiguous. Germline V gives CDR1 MNHEY, CDR2 SMNVEV (reference sequence). The CDR3 contains 15 residues. The germline V and J ends were trimmed by 3 bases and 3 bases, with 12 bases remaining between them. The CDR3 sequence: CASSFGRTFNQPQHF. In DNA, the CDR3 is TGTGCCAGCAGTTTTGGCAGGACCTTCAATCAGCCCCAGCATTTT.

Ten or more counts support this clonotype. The gene calls are TRBV5-5 and TRBJ1-4; tentative D call: TRBD1 (6 bases). Germline V gene sequence: CDR1 SGHKS, CDR2 YYEKEE (reference sequence). V dropped 2 bases and J dropped 3 bases, with 17 bases sitting between them. The CDR3 sequence is 17 residues long. This chain's CDR3 is CASSFRAGTWANEKLFF. CDR3 nucleotides: TGTGCCAGCAGCTTTCGGGCCGGGACATGGGCTAATGAAAAACTGTTTTTT.

This clonotype was detected many times. The J gene is TRBJ2-2, the V gene TRBV7-2; D unresolved. V was cut by 1 base and J by 11 bases, with 8 bases left in between. The CDR3 contains 12 residues. Germline V CDR1 and CDR2: SGHTA, FQGNSA. The CDR3 region is CASSLGSSELFF. CDR3 nucleotides: TGTGCCAGCAGCTTAGGAAGCTCTGAGCTGTTTTTT.

This clonotype was counted at least ten times. CDR3 nucleotides: TGTGCCAGCAGGAAAGGGACAGGGACTTGGGGCTACACCTTC. Translated: CASRKGTGTWGYTF. The rearrangement uses TRBV5-6 and TRBJ1-2; 9 bases agree with TRBD1. The CDR3 runs to 14 residues. V dropped 5 bases and J dropped 8; count of bases not matched to a gene: 10. CDR1 is SGHDT and CDR2 is YYEEEE in the germline V gene.

For this clonotype: This likely reflects a read error, since a far larger clone is one base away. This sequence joins TRBV6-5 and TRBJ2-7, with D possibly TRBD2 on 5 matching bases. V dropped 5 bases and J dropped 5 bases, with 25 bases sitting between them. Germline CDR1 and CDR2: MNHEY and SVGAGI. The CDR3 spans 17 residues. The CDR3 DNA sequence: TGTGCCAGCAGTGAAGCGCCCGCCAATGAGGGTTGGAACGAGCAGTACTTC. It encodes CASSEAPANEGWNEQYF.

Details on this clonotype: This likely came from a read error, as a far larger clone is one base away. The chain combines TRBV29-1 with TRBJ2-1, with TRBD1 matching 8 bases. The CDR3 spans 15 residues. Germline V gives CDR1 SQVTM, CDR2 ANQGSEA. J lost 13 bases, V lost 1 base, and 15 bases had no gene match. CDR3 protein: CSVEGGQGNLETQFF. The CDR3 DNA reads as TGCAGCGTTGAAGGAGGACAGGGTAATTTGGAGACCCAGTTCTTC.

V gene TRBV30 combines with J gene TRBJ2-5; TRBD2 matches 9 bases. From germline, CDR1 is GTSNPN and CDR2 SVGIG (reference sequence). This CDR3 region has 15 residues. The CDR3: CVRSLVAGGCETQYF. The DNA for the CDR3 is TGTGTCAGAAGCCTCGTTGCGGGGGGGTGTGAGACCCAGTACTTC.

Turning to this clonotype: The junction departs from the called germline gene at one end, perhaps through a read error. The J gene is TRBJ2-7, the V gene TRBV6-2 or TRBV6-3; TRBD1 might be the D (5 bases). Germline V gene data show CDR1 as MNHEY and CDR2 as SVGEGT. There are 14 residues in the CDR3. CDR3 amino acids: CASSPNRISYKQYF. Written as DNA, the CDR3 is TGTGCCAGCAGTCCGAACAGGATCTCCTACAAGCAGTACTTC.

This clonotype was seen many times. The chain employs TRBV7-9 and TRBJ2-1, with D possibly being TRBD2 (6 bases). Trimming stripped 0 bases from V and 6 bases from J, with 12 bases between. The germline CDR1 and CDR2 sequences are SEHNR and FQNEAQ (reference sequence). This CDR3 comprises 15 residues. CDR3 loop: CASSLAAAGSNEQFF. CDR3 nucleotide sequence: TGTGCCAGCAGCTTAGCGGCAGCGGGCAGCAATGAGCAGTTCTTC.

This clonotype is classed as medium-sized. The chain has TRBV11-2 and TRBJ2-6; D unclear. This CDR3 region has 17 residues. V lost 5 bases and J 2 bases, leaving 16 bases between the germline ends. Germline lookup yields CDR1 SGHAT and CDR2 FQNNGV. The CDR3 reads CASSHISLAAGANVLTF. In nucleotides, the CDR3 is TGTGCCAGCAGCCACATATCTTTGGCGGCTGGGGCCAACGTCCTGACTTTC.

This clonotype has a count of ten or more. This rearrangement joins TRBV18 to TRBJ2-7, with 11 bases that match TRBD2. The CDR3 is 16 residues long. Looked up from germline, CDR1 is KGHSH and CDR2 is LQKENI. V trimming: 3 bases; J trimming: 7 bases; junction bases outside the gene matches: 11. CDR3 sequence: CASSPPSLAGVGEQYF. CDR3 nucleotides: TGTGCCAGCTCACCCCCGTCACTAGCGGGAGTTGGGGAGCAGTACTTC.